Listed here is a single T cell receptor (beta chain). The data were taken from a study of PD-L1 blockade in urothelial cancer. The assay was immunoSEQ multiplex PCR, and TCRdb's table has in-frame clones only and misses some. The sample contains approximately 51,000 clones, roughly 86% of which appear only once. Time point in this sample: pretreatment peripheral blood. Locally advanced or metastatic urothelial carcinoma was diagnosed in the patients. The material was PBMCs, obtained around atezolizumab (anti-PD-L1) treatment. The source of this sequence is a man in his 60s with urothelial cancer.

The CDR3 DNA follows: TGTGCCAGCAGGATTGACAGGGCTCAGCCCCAGCATTTT. It yields the protein CASRIDRAQPQHF. The chain is built from TRBV27 and TRBJ1-5; TRBD1 agrees at 7 bases. Germline CDR1 is MNHEY and CDR2 is SMNVEV (reference sequence). With V trimmed by 6 bases and J by 6 bases, 5 bases remained unmatched. The CDR3 is made up of 13 amino acids.